One and the same sample provided the 22 T cell receptor beta chains below, sequenced in a study of shared clonotypes between healthy human individuals. Method: immunoSEQ multiplex PCR; TCRdb's copy keeps in-frame clones and lacks some. The sample shows roughly 2,000,000 clones, just under 95% of them seen only once. The naive CD8 population came from CD45RO-negative cells selected for CCR7, without terminally differentiated effector memory CD45RA+ cells. Sequencing was performed on naive CD8+ T cells sorted from blood. The receptors come from a man aged 18 to 29 in good health.

The V call is TRBV7-9, the J call TRBJ2-1; 11 positions match TRBD2. Trimming cost V 2 bases and J 8 bases; bases outside gene matches: 11. The CDR3 loop spans 17 amino acids. Germline loops: CDR1 SEHNR, CDR2 FQNEAQ (reference sequence). The CDR3: CASSLKLAGGSWDEQFF. CDR3 in DNA: TGTGCCAGCAGCTTAAAGTTAGCGGGAGGGTCTTGGGATGAGCAGTTCTTC.

The rearrangement uses TRBV14 and TRBJ1-4; 12 positions agree with TRBD1. J gave up 7 bases and V 6 bases, and 6 bases lay outside the gene matches. CDR1 and CDR2 from the germline V gene are SGHDN and FVKESK. This CDR3 spans 15 amino acids. CDR3 region: CASSRGTGGFEKLFF. CDR3 bases: TGTGCCAGCAGTCGTGGGACAGGGGGCTTTGAAAAACTGTTTTTT.

This rearrangement joins TRBV23-1 to TRBJ1-2, with 11 bases aligning to TRBD1. TRBV23-1 carries the ORF label, with uncertain function. Losses at the gene ends were 2 bases for V and 11 bases for J; bases not matched to a gene: 19. This CDR3 spans 18 amino acids. CDR3 in DNA: TGCGCCAGCAGTCAACCCGGGGGACAGGGGGAGAGTCTTAGGAGTTACACCTTC. It encodes CASSQPGGQGESLRSYTF.

The J gene is TRBJ1-5, the V gene TRBV25-1; the D is unclear. Germline V lookup: CDR1 MGHDK, CDR2 SYGVNS. V was clipped by 3 bases and J by 10 bases, with 16 bases between them. The CDR3 sequence is 14 residues long. The CDR3 loop is CASSDGTDVDPQHF. DNA for the CDR3: TGTGCCAGCAGTGACGGCACGGACGTCGATCCCCAGCATTTT.

To note about this clone: At the DNA level, this CDR3 is encoded by other sequences in the same sample as well. The CDR3 reads CASSLGSPYEQYF. The CDR3 nucleotides are TGTGCCAGCAGCCTTGGCTCCCCCTACGAGCAGTACTTC. The rearrangement links TRBV11-2 to TRBJ2-7; D call uncertain. Trimming took 5 bases from V and 2 from J, leaving 10 bases between them. The CDR3 spans 13 residues. Looked up from germline, CDR1 is SGHAT and CDR2 is FQNNGV.

The chain uses TRBV7-2 and TRBJ2-7; 7 bases fit TRBD2. With V trimmed by 2 bases and J by 4 bases, 14 bases remained unmatched. This CDR3 region has 17 residues. Germline-derived CDR1 and CDR2 are SGHTA and FQGNSA. The CDR3 sequence: CASSLLVSLAAFYEQYF. The CDR3 region has the DNA TGTGCCAGCAGCTTATTAGTAAGCCTAGCGGCTTTTTACGAGCAGTACTTC.

V is TRBV10-3 and J is TRBJ2-5, with 7 bases that match TRBD2. Germline V gene sequence: CDR1 ENHRY, CDR2 SYGVKD. The CDR3 covers 14 residues. Trimming took 4 bases from V and 5 from J; bases not matched to a gene: 7. The CDR3: CAISAGRGGETQYF. The CDR3 nucleotides are TGTGCCATCAGTGCCGGTAGGGGAGGGGAGACCCAGTACTTC.

The CDR3 sequence is CASSSSGTEAYEQYF. The CDR3 coding sequence is TGTGCCAGCAGCTCGTCCGGGACAGAAGCCTACGAGCAGTACTTC. This chain links TRBV5-6 with TRBJ2-7; 7 bases are a match to TRBD1. CDR3 size: 15 residues. Unmatched junction bases numbered 8, after V lost 3 bases and J lost 2 bases. The germline V gene encodes CDR1 SGHDT and CDR2 YYEEEE.

The rearrangement links TRBV5-1 to TRBJ2-7; D is ambiguous. CDR1 is SGHRS and CDR2 is YFSETQ in the germline V gene. Trimming stripped 7 bases from V and 3 bases from J, with 14 bases between. This CDR3 spans 13 amino acids. CDR3 sequence reads: CASGSIPGYEQYF. The CDR3 region has the DNA TGCGCCAGCGGATCGATTCCCGGCTACGAGCAGTACTTC.

This chain uses TRBV9 with TRBJ2-4; 8 bases match TRBD1. Per germline, CDR1 SGDLS and CDR2 YYNGEE. V lost 0 bases, J lost 6 bases, and 5 bases stayed unmatched. The CDR3 covers 15 residues. This CDR3 reads CASSVGQGAGNIQYF. The CDR3 nucleotides read TGTGCCAGCAGCGTAGGGCAGGGGGCGGGAAACATTCAGTACTTC.

To note about this clone: The same CDR3 also results from other DNA sequences found in this sample. This chain uses TRBV27 with TRBJ2-1; D perhaps matches TRBD2 (6 bases). Germline V gives CDR1 MNHEY, CDR2 SMNVEV (reference sequence). The V end was cut by 5 bases, the J end by 5 bases, with 10 bases between. This CDR3 is built from 13 residues. The CDR3 region is CASSPGTHNEQFF. The CDR3 DNA reads TGTGCCAGCAGTCCCGGGACTCACAATGAGCAGTTCTTC.

This clone has a single count. The rearrangement uses TRBV7-9 and TRBJ2-3; 10 nucleotides match TRBD2. CDR1 is SEHNR and CDR2 is FQNEAQ in the germline V gene (reference sequence). The CDR3 is made up of 16 amino acids. The J segment lost 5 bases and the V segment lost 0 bases, leaving 5 bases of the junction unmatched. The CDR3 DNA sequence: TGTGCCAGCAGCTTAGCACCGAGCGGGAGGGTAGATACGCAGTATTTT. Translated: CASSLAPSGRVDTQYF. Looking up the rest from reference TRBV7-9 and TRBJ2-3 gives the full variable domain: DTGVSQNPRHKITKRGQNVTFRCDPISEHNRLYWYRQTLGQGPEFLTYFQNEAQLEKSRLLSDRFSAERPKGSFSTLEIQRTEQGDSAMYLCASSLAPSGRVDTQYFGPGTRLTVL.

The chain employs TRBV2 and TRBJ2-3, with D hard to call. Germline V CDR1 and CDR2: SNHLY, FYNNEI. V lost 5 bases and J lost 5, with 5 bases in between. This CDR3 is built from 11 residues. The CDR3 protein is CASSSGDTQYF. The CDR3 region has the DNA TGTGCCAGCAGTAGTGGAGATACGCAGTATTTT.

The chain links TRBV28 to TRBJ2-7, with no clear D. The CDR3 contains 15 residues. Trimming shortened V by 2 bases and J by 4 bases, and 15 bases separated the two germline ends. Germline assignment: CDR1 MDHEN and CDR2 SYDVKM. The CDR3 reads CASSLGSALDYEQYF. The CDR3 nucleotides read TGTGCCAGCAGTTTAGGTTCAGCGTTAGATTACGAGCAGTACTTC. The full variable domain, in which reference TRBV28 and TRBJ2-7 provide the parts outside the CDR3, is DVKVTQSSRYLVKRTGEKVFLECVQDMDHENMFWYRQDPGLGLRLIYFSYDVKMKEKGDIPEGYSVSREKKERFSLILESASTNQTSMYLCASSLGSALDYEQYFGPGTRLTVT.

Comments on this clone: The identical CDR3 is also encoded by other nucleotide sequences in the sample. The genes are TRBV5-1 and TRBJ2-7; unclear D gene. In germline, CDR1 is SGHRS, CDR2 YFSETQ. The CDR3 spans 12 residues. Trimming removed 4 bases at V and 0 bases at J, with 5 bases between. This CDR3 reads CASSIDSYEQYF. The CDR3 nucleotides read TGCGCCAGCAGCATCGACTCCTACGAGCAGTACTTC.

This chain uses TRBV6-5 with TRBJ1-1; no clear D gene. V lost 2 bases to trimming and J lost 4 bases, with 14 bases between them. The CDR3 is 15 amino acids. The germline V gene encodes CDR1 MNHEY and CDR2 SVGAGI. Here the CDR3 DNA reads TGTGCCAGCAGTTACCCTGGCGGGGAGGGCACTGAAGCTTTCTTT. This sequence encodes CASSYPGGEGTEAFF.

V usage is TRBV11-2 and J usage is TRBJ2-7, with D hard to call. The CDR3 spans 14 residues. V was trimmed by 0 bases and J by 3 bases, leaving 9 bases between them. Germline CDR1 SGHAT, CDR2 FQNNGV. Written as DNA, the CDR3 is TGTGCCAGCAGCTTAGAAGGGCTGGGCTACGAGCAGTACTTC. Its protein product is CASSLEGLGYEQYF. Based on the CDR3 plus reference TRBV11-2 and TRBJ2-7, the full variable domain is EAGVAQSPRYKIIEKRQSVAFWCNPISGHATLYWYQQILGQGPKLLIQFQNNGVVDDSQLPKDRFSAERLKGVDSTLKIQPAKLEDSAVYLCASSLEGLGYEQYFGPGTRLTVT.

This rearrangement joins TRBV10-2 to TRBJ2-7; the match to TRBD1 covers 8 bases. Germline V gene data show CDR1 as WSHSY and CDR2 as SAAADI. V lost 6 bases and J lost 0; bases outside the gene matches: 4. CDR3 length: 14 residues. In DNA form, the CDR3 reads TGCGCCAGCAGCCCCGGGACAGGCTCCTACGAGCAGTACTTC. It is translated as CASSPGTGSYEQYF.

The J gene is TRBJ2-4, the V gene TRBV13; the D gene is possibly TRBD1 (6 bases). The CDR3 contains 13 residues. The germline gives CDR1 PRHDT, CDR2 FYEKMQ (reference sequence). The V and J ends lost 0 bases and 15 bases respectively, with 15 bases between them. The DNA of the CDR3 is TGTGCCAGCAGCTTAGGCCGACAGGCGACCTCGTACTTC. Translated, it gives CASSLGRQATSYF.

This chain joins TRBV4-1 and TRBJ2-2; D not certain. In germline, CDR1 is MGHRA, CDR2 YSYEKL. The CDR3 sequence is 14 residues long. V was cut by 2 bases and J by 2 bases, with 6 bases left in between. CDR3 nucleotide sequence: TGCGCCAGCAGCCAAACGTCAAACACCGGGGAGCTGTTTTTT. Encoded protein: CASSQTSNTGELFF.

The V call is TRBV6-1, the J call TRBJ2-7; 10 bases agree with TRBD1. In germline, CDR1 is MNHNS, CDR2 SASEGT. Trimming at V came to 4 bases and at J to 2 bases, leaving 8 bases not matched to a gene. This CDR3 contains 16 residues. The CDR3, as DNA: TGTGCCAGCAGTGGACAGGGGGCTTTCATTACCTACGAGCAGTACTTC. The encoded protein is CASSGQGAFITYEQYF.

In DNA form, the CDR3 reads TGTGCCAGCAGACAACAGGGTGGGAACACTGAAGCTTTCTTT. This translates into CASRQQGGNTEAFF. This chain connects TRBV27 to TRBJ1-1; D possibly corresponds to TRBD1 (6 bases). Between the trimmed V and J ends, which lost 6 bases and 1 base, there was a span of 12 bases. This CDR3 has 14 residues. Germline V lookup: CDR1 MNHEY, CDR2 SMNVEV (reference sequence).